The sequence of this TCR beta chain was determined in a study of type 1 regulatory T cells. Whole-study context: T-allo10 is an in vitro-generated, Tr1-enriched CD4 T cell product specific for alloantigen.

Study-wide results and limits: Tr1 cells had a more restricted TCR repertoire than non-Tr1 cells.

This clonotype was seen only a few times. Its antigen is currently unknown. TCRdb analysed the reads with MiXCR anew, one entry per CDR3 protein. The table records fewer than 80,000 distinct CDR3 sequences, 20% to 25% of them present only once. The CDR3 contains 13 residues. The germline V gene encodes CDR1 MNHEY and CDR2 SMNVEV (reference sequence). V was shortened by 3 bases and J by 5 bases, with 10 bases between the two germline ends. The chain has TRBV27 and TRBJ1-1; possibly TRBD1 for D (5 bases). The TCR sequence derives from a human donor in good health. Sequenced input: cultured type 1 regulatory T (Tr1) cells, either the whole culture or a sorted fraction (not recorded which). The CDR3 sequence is CASSLIGETEAFF. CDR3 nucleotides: TGTGCCAGCAGTTTGATAGGGGAGACTGAAGCTTTCTTT.